This record covers a single T cell receptor (beta chain). This CDR3 is built from 13 residues. Germline V gene lookup returns CDR1 MNHEY and CDR2 SMNVEV (reference sequence). V shed 0 bases and J shed 7 bases, with 10 bases lying between them. This record comes from a study of PD-L1 blockade in urothelial cancer. The sample's time point: peripheral blood 6 weeks after treatment start. Data came from immunoSEQ multiplex PCR; TCRdb stores just in-frame clones and leaves some out. The table lists over 100,000 clones, roughly 90% of them singletons. This specimen consisted of PBMCs, obtained around atezolizumab (anti-PD-L1) treatment. The clonotype originates from a man aged 55 to 70 with urothelial cancer. The chain uses TRBV27 and TRBJ2-7, with D perhaps TRBD1 (6 bases). CDR3 nucleotides: TGTGCCAGCAGTTTATCGAAACAGGGTGAGCAGTACTTC. This sequence encodes CASSLSKQGEQYF.